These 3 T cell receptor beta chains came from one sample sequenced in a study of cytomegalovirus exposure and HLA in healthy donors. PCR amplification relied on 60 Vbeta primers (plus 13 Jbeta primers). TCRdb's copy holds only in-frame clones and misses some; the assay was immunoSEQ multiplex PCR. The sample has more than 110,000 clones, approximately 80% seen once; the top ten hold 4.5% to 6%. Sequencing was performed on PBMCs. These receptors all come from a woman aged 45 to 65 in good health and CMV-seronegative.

The CDR3 is CASSLRGSLPTDTQYF. CDR3 coding DNA: TGCGCCAGCAGCTTGAGGGGCAGCCTTCCCACAGATACGCAGTATTTT. The V gene is TRBV5-1, the J gene TRBJ2-3; tentatively, D is TRBD1 (5 bases). The CDR3 spans 16 residues. The germline V gene encodes CDR1 SGHRS and CDR2 YFSETQ. The V end was cut by 1 base, the J end by 2 bases, with 14 bases between. The complete variable domain, with remaining parts taken from reference TRBV5-1 and TRBJ2-3, reads KAGVTQTPRYLIKTRGQQVTLSCSPISGHRSVSWYQQTPGQGLQFLFEYFSETQRNKGNFPGRFSGRQFSNSRSEMNVSTLELGDSALYLCASSLRGSLPTDTQYFGPGTRLTVL.

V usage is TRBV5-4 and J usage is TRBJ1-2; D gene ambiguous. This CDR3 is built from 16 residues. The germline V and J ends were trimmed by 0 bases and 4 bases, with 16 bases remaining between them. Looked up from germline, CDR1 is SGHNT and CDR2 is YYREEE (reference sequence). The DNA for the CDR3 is TGTGCCAGCAGCTTGGGACCCGATATAGCGGCCTATGGCTACACCTTC. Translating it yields CASSLGPDIAAYGYTF.

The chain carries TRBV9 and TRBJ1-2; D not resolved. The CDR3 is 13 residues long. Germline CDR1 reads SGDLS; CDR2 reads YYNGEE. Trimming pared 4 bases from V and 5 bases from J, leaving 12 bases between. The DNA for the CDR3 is TGTGCCAGCAGCCTAGCAGGTAGTTATGGCTACACCTTC. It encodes CASSLAGSYGYTF.